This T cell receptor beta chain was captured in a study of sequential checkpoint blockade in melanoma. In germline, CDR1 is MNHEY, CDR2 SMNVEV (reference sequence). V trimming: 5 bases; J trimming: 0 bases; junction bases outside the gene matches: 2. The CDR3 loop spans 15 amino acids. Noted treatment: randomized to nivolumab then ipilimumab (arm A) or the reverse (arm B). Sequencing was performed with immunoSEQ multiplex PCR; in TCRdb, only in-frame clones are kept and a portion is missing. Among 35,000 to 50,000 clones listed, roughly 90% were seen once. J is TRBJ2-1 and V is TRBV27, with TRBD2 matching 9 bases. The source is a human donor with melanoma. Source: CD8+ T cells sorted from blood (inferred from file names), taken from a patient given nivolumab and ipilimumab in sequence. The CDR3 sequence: CASSRGRASYNEQFF. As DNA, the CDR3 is TGTGCCAGCAGTCGCGGGAGGGCCTCCTACAATGAGCAGTTCTTC.